A single T cell receptor (beta chain) is shown here with its context. This sample is drawn from a study of blood T cell repertoires in COVID-19. Seattle enrolled patients during active infection and tracked them longitudinally. The assay was immunoSEQ multiplex PCR, and TCRdb's table has in-frame clones only and misses some. Among fewer than 60,000 clones, around nine tenths were seen once, and the ten largest hold approximately 6%. The CDR3 covers 14 residues. The V gene's germline CDR1 is MGHDK and CDR2 SYGVNS. V shed 3 bases and J shed 2 bases, with 8 bases lying between them. The V and J genes are TRBV25-1 and TRBJ2-1, with D perhaps TRBD2 (6 bases). Sequenced sample: peripheral blood. The TCR originated in a woman aged 55-75 years with COVID-19, enrolled during active disease. The DNA for the CDR3 is TGTGCCAGCAGTGAGTTAGCGGCCTACAATGAGCAGTTCTTC. Translating it yields CASSELAAYNEQFF.